This T cell receptor (beta chain) was observed in a study of T-cell memory formation after mild COVID-19. Each CDR3 protein gets one entry after TCRdb re-called the 5' RACE reads with MiXCR. The data contain about 430,000 distinct CDR3 sequences, around 24% of them singletons. This clonotype came up a few times. Germline CDR1 is SGHTA and CDR2 is FQGNSA. Losses at the gene ends were 5 bases for V and 8 bases for J; bases not matched to a gene: 9. There are 14 residues in the CDR3. The rearrangement joins TRBV7-2 to TRBJ2-1; 7 bases line up with TRBD2. The sequencing sample was made of PBMCs or a T cell subset sorted from them (not recorded which). The receptor comes from an adult woman who had mild COVID-19 (a few samples of this study predate the infection). Cell type and time point are not known. The CDR3, as DNA: TGTGCCAGCAGCCTCGGTCCAGCGGGACATGAGCAGTTCTTC. Its protein is CASSLGPAGHEQFF.